Detailed here is one T cell receptor (beta chain). The data originate from a study of control samples from healthy donors and cancer patients. CDR3 length equals 14 residues. Germline V gene sequence: CDR1 LGHDT, CDR2 YNNKEL (reference sequence). Trimming removed 4 bases from V and 3 bases from J, with 10 bases in between. TCRdb's table, derived via immunoSEQ multiplex PCR, lists solely in-frame clones and lacks some. The sample holds 130,000 or so clones; around 92% are singletons and the top ten take 6.5% to 9.5%. This TCR was sampled from a man aged 50-60 years with head and neck cancer. This chain links TRBV3-1 (or the pseudogene TRBV3-2) with TRBJ1-5; possibly TRBD1 for D (5 bases). Material: PBMCs. In DNA form, the CDR3 reads TGTGCCAGCAGCCTCCTAGGGGACAATCAGCCCCAGCATTTT. This encodes CASSLLGDNQPQHF.